A single T cell receptor beta chain is shown here with its context. The PCR employed 60 Vbeta primers together with 13 Jbeta primers. Generated by immunoSEQ multiplex PCR, the TCRdb table keeps only in-frame clones and is missing some. The data hold roughly 92,000 clones, with 60% to 80% observed a single time. The sample is drawn from a study of cytomegalovirus exposure and HLA in healthy donors. CDR3 size: 16 residues. V lost 2 bases to trimming and J lost 1 base, with 12 bases between them. CDR1 is SGDLS, CDR2 YYNGEE, per germline. The sequence came from a woman aged 45-60 years in good health and CMV-seropositive. V gene TRBV9 combines with J gene TRBJ2-2; D is ambiguous. Sample: PBMCs. The CDR3 loop reads CASSVRFPRNTGELFF. As DNA, the CDR3 is TGTGCCAGCAGCGTTCGTTTCCCTCGGAACACCGGGGAGCTGTTTTTT.